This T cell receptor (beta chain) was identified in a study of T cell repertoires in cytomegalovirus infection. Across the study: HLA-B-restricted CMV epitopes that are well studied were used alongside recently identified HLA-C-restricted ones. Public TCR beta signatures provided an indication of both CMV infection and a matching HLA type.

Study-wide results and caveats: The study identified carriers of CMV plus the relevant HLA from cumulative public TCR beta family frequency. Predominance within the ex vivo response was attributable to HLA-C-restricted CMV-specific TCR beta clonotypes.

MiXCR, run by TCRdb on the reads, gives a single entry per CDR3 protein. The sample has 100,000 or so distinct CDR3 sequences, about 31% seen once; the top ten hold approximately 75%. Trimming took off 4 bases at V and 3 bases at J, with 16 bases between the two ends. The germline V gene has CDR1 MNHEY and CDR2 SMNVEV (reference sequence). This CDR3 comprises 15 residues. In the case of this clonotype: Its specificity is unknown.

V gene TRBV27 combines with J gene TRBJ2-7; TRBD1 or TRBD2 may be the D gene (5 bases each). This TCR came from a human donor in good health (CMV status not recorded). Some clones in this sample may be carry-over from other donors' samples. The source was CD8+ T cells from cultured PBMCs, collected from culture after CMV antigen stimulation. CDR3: CASSSGASSLYEQYF. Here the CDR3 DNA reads TGTGCCAGCAGTTCCGGGGCCTCCTCGCTCTACGAGCAGTACTTC.